Listed below are T cell receptor beta chains from one sample, sequenced in a study of control samples from healthy donors and cancer patients. The protocol was immunoSEQ multiplex PCR, while the TCRdb copy is restricted to in-frame clones and leaves out a portion. The sample contains some 28,000 clones, around 80% of which appear only once. Sequenced input: PBMCs. These receptor sequences come from a man between 60 and 70 years old with head and neck cancer. Both conserved end residues are part of each CDR3. Each record gives: clone size, CDR3 length, V gene, J gene, D gene, CDR3 DNA, CDR3 protein. The D gene is left open where the match is weak. Where a row states a size, it is once, few, many or the class of an expanded clone; other rows omit it.

abundance: NA; len: 14; v_gene: TRBV28; j_gene: TRBJ2-1; d_gene: NA; CDR3nt: TGTGCCAGCAGGGGGGAGACAGTCTACAATGAGCAGTTCTTC; CDR3aa: CASRGETVYNEQFF
abundance: few; len: 14; v_gene: TRBV5-6; j_gene: TRBJ2-1; d_gene: NA; CDR3nt: TGTGCCAGCAGCTTGGTAGATGGTATGGGTGAGCAGTTCTTC; CDR3aa: CASSLVDGMGEQFF
abundance: few; len: 13; v_gene: TRBV9; j_gene: TRBJ2-3; d_gene: NA; CDR3nt: TGTGCCAGCAGCGTAGAGGGCACAGATACGCAGTATTTT; CDR3aa: CASSVEGTDTQYF
abundance: NA; len: 11; v_gene: TRBV19; j_gene: TRBJ2-1; d_gene: NA; CDR3nt: TGTGCCAGTACGGCGAACAATGAGCAGTTCTTC; CDR3aa: CASTANNEQFF
abundance: NA; len: 20; v_gene: TRBV5-1; j_gene: TRBJ2-7; d_gene: TRBD2; CDR3nt: TGCGCCAGCAGCCCCTGGGGAGGGCAACTGTTTGGCCAGCCGGTTTCCGAGCAGTACTTC; CDR3aa: CASSPWGGQLFGQPVSEQYF
abundance: NA; len: 16; v_gene: TRBV19; j_gene: TRBJ2-1; d_gene: NA; CDR3nt: TGTGCCAGTAGTAATAGGCCGGGGAGTCTCCTCAATGAGCAGTTCTTC; CDR3aa: CASSNRPGSLLNEQFF
abundance: NA; len: 10; v_gene: TRBV18; j_gene: TRBJ2-1; d_gene: NA; CDR3nt: TGTGCCAGCTCGCCCAATGAGCAGTTCTTC; CDR3aa: CASSPNEQFF
abundance: NA; len: 12; v_gene: TRBV7-2; j_gene: TRBJ2-1; d_gene: NA; CDR3nt: TGTGCCAGCAGCTTGCCCACGCCCGAGCAGTTCTTC; CDR3aa: CASSLPTPEQFF
abundance: once; len: 19; v_gene: TRBV7-3; j_gene: TRBJ2-3; d_gene: NA; CDR3nt: TGTGCCAGCAGCTTAAGAGGGATGGTCCGGGACGGGAGCACAGATACGCAGTATTTT; CDR3aa: CASSLRGMVRDGSTDTQYF
abundance: NA; len: 15; v_gene: TRBV6-5; j_gene: TRBJ2-7; d_gene: NA; CDR3nt: TGTGCCAGCAGCAACCGGGACGGCCAGCCCTACGAGCAGTACTTC; CDR3aa: CASSNRDGQPYEQYF
abundance: NA; len: 21; v_gene: TRBV30; j_gene: TRBJ1-1; d_gene: NA; CDR3nt: TGTGCCTGGAGTGTACAAAATGGTGGTGGTTGGACAGCCACCTTGTACACTGAAGCTTTCTTT; CDR3aa: CAWSVQNGGGWTATLYTEAFF
abundance: once; len: 14; v_gene: TRBV13; j_gene: TRBJ2-7; d_gene: NA; CDR3nt: TGTGCCAGCAGCCTCCGACAAAGCCTCTACGAGCAGTACTTT; CDR3aa: CASSLRQSLYEQYF
abundance: once; len: 15; v_gene: TRBV7-9; j_gene: TRBJ1-1; d_gene: NA; CDR3nt: TGTGCCAGCAGCTCCTCCCGACAGCTGAACACTGAAGCTTTCTTT; CDR3aa: CASSSSRQLNTEAFF
abundance: NA; len: 14; v_gene: TRBV27; j_gene: TRBJ2-7; d_gene: TRBD2; CDR3nt: TGTGCCCCCAGGGGACTAGCGGGAGCCTACGAGCAGTACTTC; CDR3aa: CAPRGLAGAYEQYF
abundance: NA; len: 16; v_gene: TRBV9; j_gene: TRBJ2-3; d_gene: NA; CDR3nt: TGTGCCAGCAGCGAAGACAGTTATATTAACACAGATACGCAGTATTTT; CDR3aa: CASSEDSYINTDTQYF
abundance: NA; len: 14; v_gene: TRBV19; j_gene: TRBJ2-2; d_gene: NA; CDR3nt: TGTGCCGTACTTCCGCCCGGGGACACCGGGGAGCTGTTTTTT; CDR3aa: CAVLPPGDTGELFF
abundance: once; len: 16; v_gene: TRBV28; j_gene: TRBJ2-2; d_gene: TRBD2; CDR3nt: TGTGCCAGCAGTCCCGGACTAGCGGGAGACACCGGGGAGCTGTTTTTT; CDR3aa: CASSPGLAGDTGELFF
abundance: NA; len: 13; v_gene: TRBV4-2; j_gene: TRBJ1-3; d_gene: NA; CDR3nt: TGTGCCAGCAGTCCGGCGGTTGGAAACACCATATATTTT; CDR3aa: CASSPAVGNTIYF
abundance: once; len: 11; v_gene: TRBV20-1; j_gene: TRBJ1-1; d_gene: NA; CDR3nt: TGCAGTGCCCGACCCACGATTGAAGCTTTCTTT; CDR3aa: CSARPTIEAFF
abundance: NA; len: 16; v_gene: TRBV18; j_gene: TRBJ1-3; d_gene: NA; CDR3nt: TGTGCCAGCTCAAACAGGGCCCTCGACTCTGGAAACACCATATATTTT; CDR3aa: CASSNRALDSGNTIYF
abundance: NA; len: 16; v_gene: TRBV2; j_gene: TRBJ1-4; d_gene: NA; CDR3nt: TGTGCCAGCAGTGAAGTCTCCGGGGGGGCTGGTGAAAAACTGTTTTTT; CDR3aa: CASSEVSGGAGEKLFF
abundance: NA; len: 15; v_gene: TRBV28; j_gene: TRBJ2-3; d_gene: TRBD2; CDR3nt: TGTGCCATCACTCCGGGAGGGCCTGGGACAGATACGCAGTATTTT; CDR3aa: CAITPGGPGTDTQYF
abundance: NA; len: 15; v_gene: TRBV7-7; j_gene: TRBJ2-3; d_gene: NA; CDR3nt: TGTGCTAGCAGCTTAGGAGTGGGGAACACAGATACGCAGTATTTT; CDR3aa: CASSLGVGNTDTQYF
abundance: few; len: 14; v_gene: TRBV30; j_gene: TRBJ2-3; d_gene: TRBD1; CDR3nt: TGTGCCTGGCGGACAGGTTGGGGCACAGATACGCAGTATTTT; CDR3aa: CAWRTGWGTDTQYF
abundance: NA; len: 16; v_gene: TRBV5-1; j_gene: TRBJ2-7; d_gene: TRBD2; CDR3nt: TGCGCCAGCAGCCTAGGTAGCGGGACATTCCCCTACGAGCAGTACTTC; CDR3aa: CASSLGSGTFPYEQYF
abundance: NA; len: 12; v_gene: TRBV28; j_gene: TRBJ1-5; d_gene: NA; CDR3nt: TGTGCCAGCAGTTTATCGCGCCAGCCCCAGCATTTT; CDR3aa: CASSLSRQPQHF
abundance: NA; len: 16; v_gene: TRBV19; j_gene: TRBJ1-3; d_gene: NA; CDR3nt: TGTGCCAGTATGGGCCACAGCTCCCTCTCTGGAAACACCATATATTTT; CDR3aa: CASMGHSSLSGNTIYF
abundance: NA; len: 13; v_gene: TRBV7-2; j_gene: TRBJ2-7; d_gene: NA; CDR3nt: TGTGCCAGCAGCCCCTCTCCGGGCTACGAGCAGTACTTC; CDR3aa: CASSPSPGYEQYF
abundance: NA; len: 16; v_gene: TRBV11-2; j_gene: TRBJ2-7; d_gene: NA; CDR3nt: TGTGCCAGCAGCCCCTGGCCAGGGCCCACCTCCTACGAGCAGTACTTC; CDR3aa: CASSPWPGPTSYEQYF
abundance: NA; len: 14; v_gene: TRBV10-2; j_gene: TRBJ2-1; d_gene: NA; CDR3nt: TGCGCCAGCAGTGACCCCCACAACAACAATGAGCAGTTCTTC; CDR3aa: CASSDPHNNNEQFF
abundance: NA; len: 14; v_gene: TRBV28; j_gene: TRBJ2-3; d_gene: NA; CDR3nt: TGTGCCAGCAGAACAGGGTTCCACACAGATACGCAGTATTTT; CDR3aa: CASRTGFHTDTQYF
abundance: NA; len: 17; v_gene: TRBV19; j_gene: TRBJ2-2; d_gene: TRBD1; CDR3nt: TGTGCCAGTAGTATCGACAGGGGAAGGGCAAACACCGGGGAGCTGTTTTTT; CDR3aa: CASSIDRGRANTGELFF
abundance: NA; len: 13; v_gene: TRBV28; j_gene: TRBJ1-1; d_gene: NA; CDR3nt: TGTGCCAGCAGTTCCGCGGACGGTCTTGAAGCTTTCTTT; CDR3aa: CASSSADGLEAFF
abundance: once; len: 12; v_gene: TRBV12-3/TRBV12-4; j_gene: TRBJ1-1; d_gene: NA; CDR3nt: TGTGCCAGCCAAAGAGGAATTACTGAAGCTTTCTTT; CDR3aa: CASQRGITEAFF
abundance: NA; len: 16; v_gene: TRBV5-6; j_gene: TRBJ1-1; d_gene: NA; CDR3nt: TGTGCCAGCAGCCAAACACAGAGGGTGGCGAACACTGAAGCTTTCTTT; CDR3aa: CASSQTQRVANTEAFF
abundance: NA; len: 15; v_gene: TRBV29-1; j_gene: TRBJ2-7; d_gene: TRBD1; CDR3nt: TGCAGCGTTGAATACGGGGGGACAGGGGGCGGTGAGCAGTACTTC; CDR3aa: CSVEYGGTGGGEQYF
abundance: medium-sized; len: 15; v_gene: TRBV28; j_gene: TRBJ2-7; d_gene: NA; CDR3nt: TGTGCCAGCACCGAAACCCAGGGCGCTGTACGAGAGCAGTACTTC; CDR3aa: CASTETQGAVREQYF
abundance: NA; len: 11; v_gene: TRBV19; j_gene: TRBJ1-1; d_gene: NA; CDR3nt: TGTGCCAGTAGTTTCAACACTGAAGCTTTCTTT; CDR3aa: CASSFNTEAFF